There are a few counts of the clone carrying this T cell receptor (beta chain). Its antigen is as yet unknown. The sample belongs to a study of T-cell reconstitution after alpha-beta-depleted transplantation in children. The study's findings and limits: Surviving recipient T cells and thymic progenitors underlay high day-60 TCRbeta diversity in some patients. After one year, T-cell counts and TCRbeta diversity mostly came from new T cells. Reportedly, alpha-beta T cells present about two months post-transplant originated from several hundred expanded clones of graft origin.

This CDR3 is 15 amino acids long. Germline CDR1 LGHNA, CDR2 YSLEER. J gave up 5 bases and V 5 bases, and 7 bases lay outside the gene matches. Preparing the TCRbeta library involved the use of unique molecular identifiers. TCRdb re-derived calls from the PCR reads in MiXCR, one entry per CDR3 protein. The sample has more than 300,000 distinct CDR3 sequences; around 15% are singletons. This specimen was PBMCs, mostly from graft donor cells, taken 360 days after TCRalphabeta/CD19-depleted stem cell transplant. The rearrangement links TRBV4-3 to TRBJ2-1; 9 positions agree with TRBD2. The origin of this receptor is a male patient between 2 and 15 years old who had a stem cell transplant for acute lymphoblastic leukemia, so the T cells may come from the graft donor. The DNA for the CDR3 is TGCGCCAGCAGCTTCGGACTAGCGAGGAACAATGAGCAGTTCTTC. Translated: CASSFGLARNNEQFF.